Reported below is one T cell receptor (beta chain). Its antigen is currently unknown. Different DNA sequences within this sample yield the same CDR3. This record belongs to a study of cytomegalovirus exposure and HLA in healthy donors. Background on the study: From about 170 million T cells, an earlier analysis saw some 120 million unique TCR beta sequences. Overall study results and limits: The availability of immune exposure information extended only to CMV serostatus. Later analysis demonstrated an association between a missense DCLRE1C variant and TCR beta V- and J-gene trimming.

The PCR employed 60 Vbeta primers together with 13 Jbeta primers. Data came from immunoSEQ multiplex PCR; TCRdb stores just in-frame clones and leaves some out. The data show about 100,000 clones, with approximately 78% seen just once and approximately 0.8% held by the top ten. CDR3 length: 14 residues. Trimming took 6 bases from V and 3 from J, leaving 12 bases between them. Germline assignment: CDR1 MDHEN and CDR2 SYDVKM. The receptor's source is a woman aged 60-75 years in good health and CMV-seronegative. Material for sequencing was PBMCs. The rearrangement uses TRBV28 and TRBJ1-5; D possibly corresponds to TRBD1 (6 bases). The CDR3 sequence is CASSPQGNNQPQHF. Written as DNA, the CDR3 is TGTGCCAGCAGCCCCCAGGGGAACAATCAGCCCCAGCATTTT.